Described below is a single T cell receptor (beta chain) sequence and its context. This entry comes from a study of T cells in tuberculosis. Method: immunoSEQ multiplex PCR; TCRdb's copy keeps in-frame clones and lacks some. There are roughly 32,000 clones in the sample; about 95% occur only once, and 2% to 2.5% lies in the top ten. The ends were cut back, 7 bases at V and 7 bases at J, with 17 bases in the middle. This CDR3 region has 13 residues. CDR1 is SGDLS, CDR2 YYNGEE, per germline. The source of this sequence is a donor aged 10 to 29 with latent tuberculosis or without tuberculosis infection. This sequence joins TRBV9 and TRBJ2-5; TRBD2 is a possible D gene (6 bases). The source material was PBMCs. This chain's CDR3 is CASRRGSDGTQYF. The CDR3 DNA follows: TGTGCCAGCCGCCGGGGGTCGGACGGGACCCAGTACTTC.